Sequencing of this T cell receptor (beta chain) was carried out in a study of T-cell memory formation after mild COVID-19. The CDR3 has 15 residues. V was shortened by 7 bases and J by 1 base, with 15 bases between the two germline ends. This clonotype was recorded at least ten times. Using its own MiXCR run on the 5' RACE reads, TCRdb lists one record per CDR3 protein. There are approximately 570,000 distinct CDR3 sequences in the sample; approximately 19% occur only once, and around 11% lies in the top ten. The TCR sequence derives from an adult woman who had mild COVID-19 (a few samples of this study predate the infection). Cell type and time point are not known. Input material: PBMCs or a T cell subset sorted from them (not recorded which). This sequence joins TRBV12-3 or TRBV12-4 and TRBJ2-3; weak D call: TRBD2 (7 bases). CDR3 amino acids: CASTQGGGRTDTQYF. The DNA for the CDR3 is TGTGCCAGCACCCAAGGGGGGGGCCGCACAGATACGCAGTATTTT.